What follows are 12 T cell receptor beta chains derived from one specimen sequenced in a study of vaccination and CD4 T cells after COVID-19. Oncomine TCR Beta short-read sequencing was applied to DNA from cultured CD4+ T cells. TCRdb itself ran the PCR reads through MiXCR, one entry per CDR3 protein. This sample carries a few thousand distinct CDR3 sequences, around 80% of them seen once, and the ten largest clones take approximately 20%. The antigens of these receptors remain unknown. Documented treatment: roughly 10-day PBMC culture with coronavirus spike peptide pools or control peptides (ViraFEST assay). Source material: CD4+ T cells from blood, cultured in vitro. The receptors originated from a human donor who had recovered from COVID-19.

The V gene is TRBV27, the J gene TRBJ1-4, with D maybe TRBD1 (6 bases). Between the trimmed V and J ends, which lost 4 bases and 7 bases, there was a span of 10 bases. The CDR3 runs 13 residues. CDR1 and CDR2 from the germline V gene are MNHEY and SMNVEV (reference sequence). The chain's CDR3 is CASSSLGAEKLFF. The CDR3 nucleotides read TGTGCCAGCAGTTCCCTGGGGGCTGAAAAACTGTTTTTT.

The chain has TRBV20-1 and TRBJ2-1; the D gene could be TRBD1 or TRBD2 (5 bases each). The V end was cut by 4 bases, the J end by 9 bases, with 13 bases between. The germline gives CDR1 DFQATT, CDR2 SNEGSKA (reference sequence). The length of the CDR3 is 12 residues. CDR3 DNA sequence: TGCAGTGCTACCAGGGAGATGGGTGAGCAGTTCTTC. As protein: CSATREMGEQFF.

Only a few counts were recorded for this clonotype. This chain connects TRBV7-2 to TRBJ1-1; D gene uncertain. Germline CDR1 is SGHTA and CDR2 is FQGNSA. The V and J ends lost 6 bases and 0 bases respectively, with 11 bases between them. The CDR3 runs to 14 residues. CDR3 nucleotide sequence: TGTGCCAGCAGAAAGGACGGACTGAACACTGAAGCTTTCTTT. Its protein product is CASRKDGLNTEAFF.

This chain joins TRBV6-1 and TRBJ1-3; D call uncertain. The CDR3 totals 14 residues. Trimming stripped 4 bases from V and 0 bases from J, with 7 bases between. Germline CDR1 reads MNHNS; CDR2 reads SASEGT. CDR3 coding DNA: TGTGCCAGCAGTGCGGTAAACTCTGGAAACACCATATATTTT. This translates into CASSAVNSGNTIYF.

The chain has TRBV27 and TRBJ2-5; 7 bases align to TRBD2. Germline V lookup: CDR1 MNHEY, CDR2 SMNVEV (reference sequence). V shed 3 bases, J shed 0 bases, and the junction held 1 base outside the gene matches. This CDR3 has 14 amino acids. Here the CDR3 reads CASSLGGYQETQYF. CDR3 bases: TGTGCCAGCAGTTTGGGGGGGTACCAAGAGACCCAGTACTTC.

The chain has TRBV7-3 and TRBJ1-5, with D possibly TRBD1 on 5 matching bases. Germline V gene sequence: CDR1 SGHTA, CDR2 FQGTGA. There are 15 residues in the CDR3. Trimming removed 3 bases from V and 6 bases from J, with 15 bases in between. This CDR3 reads CASSLTVDLGQPQHF. In nucleotides, the CDR3 is TGTGCCAGCAGCTTGACAGTCGACCTTGGTCAGCCCCAGCATTTT.

The table lists this clonotype with a count of one. V usage is TRBV5-1 and J usage is TRBJ2-7; 7 bases are shared with TRBD1. The length of the CDR3 is 14 residues. The V gene's germline CDR1 is SGHRS and CDR2 YFSETQ. The V segment lost 4 bases and the J segment 0 bases; nucleotides outside the gene matches: 4. The CDR3: CASSTDRASYEQYF. The DNA of the CDR3 is TGCGCCAGCAGCACTGACAGGGCCTCCTACGAGCAGTACTTC. Full variable domain (rest looked up from reference TRBV5-1 and TRBJ2-7): KAGVTQTPRYLIKTRGQQVTLSCSPISGHRSVSWYQQTPGQGLQFLFEYFSETQRNKGNFPGRFSGRQFSNSRSEMNVSTLELGDSALYLCASSTDRASYEQYFGPGTRLTVT.

V is TRBV19 and J is TRBJ1-3; TRBD1 aligns across 12 bases. V trimming: 6 bases; J trimming: 2 bases; junction bases outside the gene matches: 11. Germline CDR1 reads LNHDA; CDR2 reads SQIVND (reference sequence). The CDR3 extends over 18 amino acids. The CDR3: CASSLGTGGAQPGNTIYF. CDR3 bases: TGTGCCAGTAGCCTCGGGACAGGGGGCGCTCAACCTGGAAACACCATATATTTT.

The chain has TRBV30 and TRBJ1-5; D ambiguous. Germline assignment: CDR1 GTSNPN and CDR2 SVGIG (reference sequence). Trimming stripped 1 base from V and 7 bases from J, with 11 bases between. CDR3 length: 13 amino acids. The CDR3 here is CAWSAGPIQPQHF. The DNA of the CDR3 is TGTGCCTGGAGTGCAGGTCCGATCCAGCCCCAGCATTTT.

This sequence joins TRBV12-5 and TRBJ2-3, with TRBD1 matching 9 bases. Per germline, CDR1 LGHNT and CDR2 FRNRAP. The CDR3 consists of 16 residues. Unmatched junction bases numbered 9, after V lost 6 bases and J lost 2 bases. The CDR3 region has the DNA TGTGCTAGTGGCCGAGGGGACAGGGTACTCACAGATACGCAGTATTTT. This gives the protein CASGRGDRVLTDTQYF.

This clonotype was seen a handful of times. The rearrangement uses TRBV20-1 and TRBJ1-6; D is perhaps TRBD1 (5 bases). Trimming stripped 6 bases from V and 13 bases from J, with 22 bases between. Germline assignment: CDR1 DFQATT and CDR2 SNEGSKA (reference sequence). CDR3 length equals 14 residues. CDR3 in amino acids: CSALRDGPRAPLHF. In nucleotides, the CDR3 is TGCAGTGCGCTAAGGGACGGCCCCCGGGCGCCCCTCCACTTT.

CDR3 loop: CASSLAPGQGVGNTIYF. The CDR3 DNA follows: TGTGCCAGCAGCTTAGCTCCGGGACAGGGGGTCGGAAACACCATATATTTT. The chain joins TRBV7-6 to TRBJ1-3, with 11 bases identical to TRBD1. Germline loops: CDR1 SGHVS, CDR2 FNYEAQ. The CDR3 is 17 amino acids. V shed 0 bases and J 4 bases; nucleotides not matched to a gene: 5.